This paragraph reports one TCR beta chain. These data come from a study of blood T cell repertoires in COVID-19. The wider study: Donors in the United States, Italy and Spain gave samples during acute or convalescent COVID-19. From T cells, B-cell-depleted T cells, or PBMCs came the material, which was cDNA or gDNA.

As handled by the study authors: Cell counts per sample came from amplifying reference gene primers. Sequencing was performed with immunoSEQ multiplex PCR; in TCRdb, only in-frame clones are kept and a portion is missing. The V and J calls and clone size are taken from that table; D and trimming were inferred from the DNA. The sample carries approximately 54,000 clones, approximately 80% recorded once. The length of the CDR3 is 14 residues. V dropped 3 bases and J dropped 4 bases, with 12 bases sitting between them. Germline-derived CDR1 and CDR2 are SGHAT and FQNNGV. The chain is built from TRBV11-2 and TRBJ1-2; the D gene is possibly TRBD1 (5 bases). Specimen: peripheral blood. The TCR comes from a woman aged 60-75 years with acute or convalescent COVID-19. The CDR3 DNA reads TGTGCCAGCAGCTTTACTGACACAGGCTATGGCTACACCTTC. Translated: CASSFTDTGYGYTF.